This TCR beta chain was sequenced for a study of blood T cell repertoires in COVID-19. Germline V gives CDR1 SGHTS, CDR2 YDEGEE. Trimming cost V 2 bases and J 1 base; bases outside gene matches: 2. CDR3 length: 14 residues. Seattle patients were enrolled while actively infected and followed longitudinally. In the original workflow: How many nucleated cells were present was estimated from reference gene primer amplification. Produced via immunoSEQ multiplex PCR; TCRdb's table is partial and in-frame only. That table is the source of V, J and clone size, and D and trimming were worked out from the DNA. The table records 150,000 to 200,000 clones, less than 85% of them present only once.

Sequencing was performed on peripheral blood. The rearrangement uses TRBV5-8 and TRBJ2-7, with 8 bases fitting TRBD1. The TCR was taken from a woman between 40 and 55 years old with COVID-19, enrolled during active disease. CDR3 coding DNA: TGTGCCAGCAGCTTCGGGACAGGATCCTACGAGCAGTACGTC. This codes for CASSFGTGSYEQYV.